This T cell receptor (beta chain) was sequenced in a study of CD8+CD57+ T cells in acquired aplastic anemia. V dropped 6 bases and J dropped 2 bases, with 17 bases sitting between them. CDR3 length: 16 amino acids. In germline, CDR1 is KGHDR, CDR2 SFDVKD. Individuals selected for sequencing had exhibited CD8+CD57+ cell expansion on flow cytometry. Researchers used genomic DNA as the template to profile TCR beta VDJ and CDR3. MiXCR, run by TCRdb on the reads, gives a single entry per CDR3 protein. In the table there are about 150,000 distinct CDR3 sequences, just over 50% of which are singletons. Sequencing input: sorted CD4+, CD8+, or CD8+CD57+ T cells (not recorded which) from PBMCs. The TCR was taken from a human donor with aplastic anemia. The chain carries TRBV24-1 and TRBJ2-3, with D tentatively TRBD2 (7 bases). CDR3 residues: CATSPRGGGTTDTQYF. The CDR3 coding sequence is TGTGCCACCAGTCCGAGGGGGGGAGGGACCACAGATACGCAGTATTTT.